These 6 T cell receptor beta chains originate from one sample sequenced in a study of naive and memory T cell subsets. Both TRBC1 and TRBC2 were covered by a beta constant-region primer of two equimolar oligonucleotides. Four rounds of PCR amplified the ligated cDNA using nested alpha and beta constant-region primers plus SP2. TCRdb re-called the UMI-ligation and nested PCR reads through MiXCR, storing one row per CDR3 protein. The repertoire consists of over 110,000 distinct CDR3 sequences, with 15% to 25% occurring once and the leading ten covering around 0.63%. Study results and limitations: Naive repertoires, especially CD8, held a few larger clonotypes, possibly memory cells re-expressing CD45RA.

These TCRs are of unknown antigen specificity. Sequencing was performed on naive CD8+ T cells from blood. Source of these receptors: a human donor in good health.

There are a few counts of this clonotype. The chain links TRBV28 to TRBJ1-5, with TRBD1 matching over 7 bases. The CDR3 totals 15 residues. The V and J ends lost 6 bases and 4 bases, in that order; junction bases with no gene match: 9. CDR1 and CDR2 (germline): MDHEN, SYDVKM. DNA for the CDR3: TGTGCCAGCAGAATGACACAGGGGCTGAATCAGCCCCAGCATTTT. The encoded protein is CASRMTQGLNQPQHF.

This clonotype came up once. This rearrangement joins TRBV28 to TRBJ1-6; D possibly corresponds to TRBD1 (5 bases). The V end was cut by 4 bases, the J end by 10 bases, with 17 bases between. From germline, CDR1 is MDHEN and CDR2 SYDVKM. The CDR3 runs to 15 residues. As DNA, the CDR3 is TGTGCCAGCAGTTATTCCAACGACAGAAACTCACCCCTCCACTTT. Protein product: CASSYSNDRNSPLHF.

The chain recombines TRBV9 with TRBJ2-1, with 14 bases matching TRBD2. Germline assignment: CDR1 SGDLS and CDR2 YYNGEE. The CDR3 spans 17 residues. V was clipped by 4 bases and J by 6 bases; unmatched bases: 9. CDR3 nucleotide sequence: TGTGCCAGCAGCACAGACCGGGGACTAGCGGGGGCCAATGAGCAGTTCTTC. Protein sequence: CASSTDRGLAGANEQFF.

At least ten counts were recorded for this clonotype. The genes are TRBV5-1 and TRBJ1-1; D call uncertain. The germline V gene encodes CDR1 SGHRS and CDR2 YFSETQ. The V and J ends lost 2 bases and 2 bases respectively, with 7 bases between them. This CDR3 spans 13 amino acids. The CDR3 reads CASSFSGNTEAFF. CDR3 nucleotide sequence: TGCGCCAGCAGCTTCTCAGGAAACACTGAAGCTTTCTTT.

The chain recombines TRBV7-6 with TRBJ2-5, with 9 nucleotides matching TRBD2. V shed 1 base and J 2 bases; nucleotides not matched to a gene: 8. Per the germline V gene, CDR1 is SGHVS and CDR2 is FNYEAQ. This CDR3 region has 17 residues. The CDR3 here is CASSLGIAGVAQETQYF. CDR3 sequence (DNA): TGTGCCAGCAGCTTAGGAATAGCGGGAGTTGCACAAGAGACCCAGTACTTC.

The chain employs TRBV20-1 and TRBJ2-7; 9 nucleotides match TRBD2. V shed 3 bases and J 3 bases; nucleotides not matched to a gene: 9. The CDR3 consists of 15 residues. CDR1 is DFQATT, CDR2 SNEGSKA, per germline (reference sequence). The DNA for the CDR3 is TGCAGTGCTAGGGCCGACCTAGCGGGGTACTACGAGCAGTACTTC. Translated: CSARADLAGYYEQYF.